This TCR beta chain is drawn from a study of OX40 agonist ivuxolimab in advanced cancers. This table comes from immunoSEQ multiplex PCR, and its TCRdb copy is limited to in-frame clones, with some not included. The table lists 50,000 to 70,000 clones, roughly 89% of them singletons. CDR1 and CDR2 (germline): SGDLS, YYNGEE. Trimming left V 4 bases short and J 1 base short, with 14 bases between. The CDR3 is made up of 15 amino acids. The rearrangement joins TRBV9 to TRBJ2-5, with D possibly matching TRBD1 (6 bases). This sample comprised CD4+ or CD8+ T cells sorted from blood, obtained in a trial of the OX40 agonist ivuxolimab. This receptor was obtained from an adult with an advanced solid tumor such as melanoma, head and neck, liver or kidney cancer. The CDR3 DNA sequence: TGTGCCAGCAGCTCACGACAGGAGGCCCAAGAGACCCAGTACTTC. Amino acid sequence: CASSSRQEAQETQYF.